This T cell receptor (beta chain) was sequenced for a study of blood T cell repertoires in COVID-19. For the study at large: The study drew acute and convalescent COVID-19 samples from the United States, Italy and Spain. T cells, B-cell-depleted T cells, or PBMCs supplied cDNA or gDNA.

In the authors' workflow: Reference gene primers were amplified, and this amplification served to estimate nucleated cell counts. This table comes from immunoSEQ multiplex PCR, and its TCRdb copy is limited to in-frame clones, with some not included. That table is the source of V, J and clone size, and D and trimming were worked out from the DNA. The sample includes approximately 290,000 clones, 75% to 90% of them seen just once. This TCR came from a man under 40 with acute or convalescent COVID-19. Sequencing was done on a sample of peripheral blood.

CDR3 in DNA: TGTGCACGCCGATCTCAGGGGAACTATGGCTACACCTTC. As protein: CARRSQGNYGYTF. This chain links TRBV30 with TRBJ1-2; TRBD1 is a possible D gene (6 bases). CDR3 length: 13 amino acids. Germline values: CDR1 GTSNPN, CDR2 SVGIG (reference sequence). Combining the CDR3 with reference TRBV30 and TRBJ1-2 gives the whole variable domain SQTIHQWPATLVQPVGSPLSLECTVEGTSNPNLYWYRQAAGRGLQLLFYSVGIGQISSEVPQNLSASRPQDRQFILSSKKLLLSDSGFYLCARRSQGNYGYTFGSGTRLTVV.